This is a list of T cell receptor beta chains from one sample in a study of T cells expressing NK-cell markers. From the 5' RACE reads, TCRdb lists one entry per CDR3 protein and no DNA. Here the sample table reports some 460,000 distinct CDR3 sequences. Specimen: blood T cells: a sorted CD56 or NKG2C T cell subset, CD4+ or CD8+ T cells, or bulk PBMC T cells (not recorded which). These receptors were collected from a woman aged 45-65 years in good health. CDR3s include the opening cysteine and the closing phenylalanine or tryptophan. The order of the fields is J gene, V gene, CDR3 protein.

J gene: TRBJ1-1; V gene: TRBV15; CDR3 protein: CATSTGQDRTEAFF
J gene: TRBJ1-1; V gene: TRBV5-1; CDR3 protein: CASSLDRVGTEAFF
J gene: TRBJ2-1; V gene: TRBV20-1; CDR3 protein: CSATSGTSNVEQFF
J gene: TRBJ1-3; V gene: TRBV5-6; CDR3 protein: CASSLGTVSGNTIYF
J gene: TRBJ1-5; V gene: TRBV20-1; CDR3 protein: CSALLYSGDQPQHF
J gene: TRBJ1-4; V gene: TRBV7-9; CDR3 protein: CASSPTAREGKLFF
J gene: TRBJ1-6; V gene: TRBV6-1; CDR3 protein: CASRGRQGEINSPLHF
J gene: TRBJ2-1; V gene: TRBV5-1; CDR3 protein: CASSSLTSGRAGNEQFF
J gene: TRBJ2-1; V gene: TRBV14; CDR3 protein: CASSQDRGGNNEQFF
J gene: TRBJ2-2; V gene: TRBV21-1; CDR3 protein: CASSPGREDTGELFF
J gene: TRBJ2-3; V gene: TRBV2; CDR3 protein: CASSESSAYRTDTQYF
J gene: TRBJ2-1; V gene: TRBV12-3/TRBV12-4; CDR3 protein: CASSFSGTRNNEQFF
J gene: TRBJ1-1; V gene: TRBV27; CDR3 protein: CASTGANTEAFF
J gene: TRBJ2-7; V gene: TRBV12-3/TRBV12-4; CDR3 protein: CASSSGWAREQYF
J gene: TRBJ2-5; V gene: TRBV20-1; CDR3 protein: CSATRTPQETQYF
J gene: TRBJ1-5; V gene: TRBV20-1; CDR3 protein: CSARDREGASNQPQHF
J gene: TRBJ2-3; V gene: TRBV11-3; CDR3 protein: CASSLALPLAGVEDTQYF
J gene: TRBJ2-1; V gene: TRBV7-9; CDR3 protein: CASSLATGGPYEQFF
J gene: TRBJ2-1; V gene: TRBV12-3/TRBV12-4; CDR3 protein: CASSLREGLYNEQFF
J gene: TRBJ1-1; V gene: TRBV3-1; CDR3 protein: CASSPAGGLNTEAFF
J gene: TRBJ2-5; V gene: TRBV28; CDR3 protein: CASSLGGAGSQETQYF
J gene: TRBJ2-1; V gene: TRBV5-1; CDR3 protein: CASSSGLAGIENNEQFF
J gene: TRBJ2-3; V gene: TRBV6-1; CDR3 protein: CASSEALAGIQDTQYF
J gene: TRBJ2-3; V gene: TRBV5-6; CDR3 protein: CASSSVAAALTQYF
J gene: TRBJ2-2; V gene: TRBV30; CDR3 protein: CAWSQTVNTGELFF
J gene: TRBJ1-2; V gene: TRBV2; CDR3 protein: CASAGQGAFGYTF
J gene: TRBJ1-5; V gene: TRBV19; CDR3 protein: CASTRKGQGVGSNQPQHF